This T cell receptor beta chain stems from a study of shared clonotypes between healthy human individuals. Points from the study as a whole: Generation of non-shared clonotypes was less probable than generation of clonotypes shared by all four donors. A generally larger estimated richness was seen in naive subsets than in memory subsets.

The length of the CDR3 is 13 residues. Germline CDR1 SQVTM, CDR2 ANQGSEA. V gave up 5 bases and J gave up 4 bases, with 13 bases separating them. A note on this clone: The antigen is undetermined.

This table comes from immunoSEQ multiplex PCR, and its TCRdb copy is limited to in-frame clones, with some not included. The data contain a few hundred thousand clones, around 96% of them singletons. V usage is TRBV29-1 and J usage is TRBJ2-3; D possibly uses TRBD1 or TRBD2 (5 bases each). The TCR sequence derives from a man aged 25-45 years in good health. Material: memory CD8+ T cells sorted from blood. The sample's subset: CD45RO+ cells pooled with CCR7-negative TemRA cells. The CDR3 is CSVLARGADTQYF. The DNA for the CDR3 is TGCAGCGTTCTTGCGAGAGGGGCAGATACGCAGTATTTT.